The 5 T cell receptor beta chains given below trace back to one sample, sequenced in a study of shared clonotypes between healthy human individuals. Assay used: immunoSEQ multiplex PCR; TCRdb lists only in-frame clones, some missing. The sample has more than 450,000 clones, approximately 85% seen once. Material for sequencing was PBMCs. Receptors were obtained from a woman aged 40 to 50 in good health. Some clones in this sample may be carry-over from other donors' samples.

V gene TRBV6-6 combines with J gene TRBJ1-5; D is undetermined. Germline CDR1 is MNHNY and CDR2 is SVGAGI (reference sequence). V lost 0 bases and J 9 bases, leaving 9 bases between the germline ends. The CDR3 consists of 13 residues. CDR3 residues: CASSYSRVWPQHF. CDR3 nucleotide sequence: TGTGCCAGCAGTTACTCTCGGGTTTGGCCCCAGCATTTT.

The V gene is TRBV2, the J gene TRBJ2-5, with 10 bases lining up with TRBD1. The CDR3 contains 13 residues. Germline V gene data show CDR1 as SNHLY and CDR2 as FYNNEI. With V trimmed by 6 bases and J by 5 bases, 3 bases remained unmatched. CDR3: CASRDRGWETQYF. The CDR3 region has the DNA TGTGCCAGCAGGGACAGGGGGTGGGAGACCCAGTACTTC. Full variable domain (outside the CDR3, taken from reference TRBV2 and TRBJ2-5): EPEVTQTPSHQVTQMGQEVILRCVPISNHLYFYWYRQILGQKVEFLVSFYNNEISEKSEIFDDQFSVERPDGSNFTLKIRSTKLEDSAMYFCASRDRGWETQYFGPGTRLLVL.

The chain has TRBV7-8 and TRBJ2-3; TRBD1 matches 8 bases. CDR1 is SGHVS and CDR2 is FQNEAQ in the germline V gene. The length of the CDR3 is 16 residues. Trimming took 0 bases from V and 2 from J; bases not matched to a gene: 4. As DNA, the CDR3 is TGTGCCAGCAGCTTAGCCCCGACAGGGGACACAGATACGCAGTATTTT. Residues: CASSLAPTGDTDTQYF.

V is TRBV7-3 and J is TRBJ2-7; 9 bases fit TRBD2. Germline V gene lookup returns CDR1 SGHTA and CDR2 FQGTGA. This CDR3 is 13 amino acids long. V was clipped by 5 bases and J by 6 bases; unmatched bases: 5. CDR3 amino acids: CASSISGRFEQYF. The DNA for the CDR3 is TGTGCCAGCAGCATCAGCGGGAGGTTCGAGCAGTACTTC. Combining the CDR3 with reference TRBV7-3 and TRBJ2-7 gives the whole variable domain GAGVSQTPSNKVTEKGKYVELRCDPISGHTALYWYRQSLGQGPEFLIYFQGTGAADDSGLPNDRFFAVRPEGSVSTLKIQRTERGDSAVYLCASSISGRFEQYFGPGTRLTVT.

CDR3 in amino acids: CASSPWRTGELFF. DNA for the CDR3: TGTGCCAGCAGCCCGTGGCGCACCGGGGAGCTGTTTTTT. V usage is TRBV7-2 and J usage is TRBJ2-2; no clear D. Germline CDR1 SGHTA, CDR2 FQGNSA. The CDR3 has 13 amino acids. The germline V and J ends were trimmed by 5 bases and 4 bases, with 8 bases remaining between them.